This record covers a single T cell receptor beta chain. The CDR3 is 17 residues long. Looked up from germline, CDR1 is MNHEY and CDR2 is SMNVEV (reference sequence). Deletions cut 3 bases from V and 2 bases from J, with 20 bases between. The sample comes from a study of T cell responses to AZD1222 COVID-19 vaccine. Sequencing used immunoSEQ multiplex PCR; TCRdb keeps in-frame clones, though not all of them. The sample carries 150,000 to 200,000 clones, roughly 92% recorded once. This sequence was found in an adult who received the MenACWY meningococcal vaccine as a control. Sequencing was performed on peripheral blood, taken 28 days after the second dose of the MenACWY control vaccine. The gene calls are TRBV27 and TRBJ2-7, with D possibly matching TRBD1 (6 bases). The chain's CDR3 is CASSFRSPGTPPYEQYF. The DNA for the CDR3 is TGTGCCAGCAGTTTCCGCTCCCCCGGGACACCTCCCTACGAGCAGTACTTC.